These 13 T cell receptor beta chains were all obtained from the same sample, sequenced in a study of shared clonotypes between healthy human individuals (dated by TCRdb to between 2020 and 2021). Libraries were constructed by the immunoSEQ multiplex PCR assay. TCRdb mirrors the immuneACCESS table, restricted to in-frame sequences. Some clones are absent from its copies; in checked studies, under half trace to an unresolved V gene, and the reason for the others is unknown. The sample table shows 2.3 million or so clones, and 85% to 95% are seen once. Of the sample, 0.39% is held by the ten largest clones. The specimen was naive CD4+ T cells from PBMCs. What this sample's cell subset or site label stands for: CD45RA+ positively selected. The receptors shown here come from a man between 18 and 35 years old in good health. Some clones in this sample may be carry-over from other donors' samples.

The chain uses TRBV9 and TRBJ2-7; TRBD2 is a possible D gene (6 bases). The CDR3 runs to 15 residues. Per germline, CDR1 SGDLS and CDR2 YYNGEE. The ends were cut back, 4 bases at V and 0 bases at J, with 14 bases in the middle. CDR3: CASSPGDLNSYEQYF. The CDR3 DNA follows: TGTGCCAGCAGCCCGGGGGACTTGAACTCCTACGAGCAGTACTTC.

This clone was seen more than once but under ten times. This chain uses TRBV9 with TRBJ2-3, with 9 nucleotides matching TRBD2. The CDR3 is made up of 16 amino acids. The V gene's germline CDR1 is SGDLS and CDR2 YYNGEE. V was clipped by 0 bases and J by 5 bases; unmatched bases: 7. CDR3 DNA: TGTGCCAGCAGCGTAGGTCTAGCGGGATTCATAGATACGCAGTATTTT. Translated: CASSVGLAGFIDTQYF.

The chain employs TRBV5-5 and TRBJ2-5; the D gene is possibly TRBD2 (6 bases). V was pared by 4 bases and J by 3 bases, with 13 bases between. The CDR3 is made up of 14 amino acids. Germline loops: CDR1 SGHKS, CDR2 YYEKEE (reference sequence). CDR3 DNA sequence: TGTGCCAGCAGCCCCGGGACTTCTGAAGAGACCCAGTACTTC. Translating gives CASSPGTSEETQYF.

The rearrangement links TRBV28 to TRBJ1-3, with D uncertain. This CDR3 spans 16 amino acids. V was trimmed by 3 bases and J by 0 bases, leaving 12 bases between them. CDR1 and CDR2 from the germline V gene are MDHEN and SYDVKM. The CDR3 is CASSLGPYNSGNTIYF. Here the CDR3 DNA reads TGTGCCAGCAGTTTGGGCCCTTACAACTCTGGAAACACCATATATTTT.

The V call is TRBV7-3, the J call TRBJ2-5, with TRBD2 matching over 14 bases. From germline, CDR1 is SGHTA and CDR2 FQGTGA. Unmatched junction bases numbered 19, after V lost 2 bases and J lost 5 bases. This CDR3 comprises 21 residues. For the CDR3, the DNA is TGTGCCAGCAGCTTATCCGCCCGGGGGACTAGCGGGAGTCACACTCGGGAGACCCAGTACTTC. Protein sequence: CASSLSARGTSGSHTRETQYF.

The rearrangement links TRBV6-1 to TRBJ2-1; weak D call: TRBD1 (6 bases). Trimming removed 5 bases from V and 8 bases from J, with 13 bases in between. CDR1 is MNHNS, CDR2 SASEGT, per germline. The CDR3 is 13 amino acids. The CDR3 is CASSFRTEHEQFF. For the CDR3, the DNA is TGTGCCAGCAGTTTTCGGACAGAGCATGAGCAGTTCTTC.

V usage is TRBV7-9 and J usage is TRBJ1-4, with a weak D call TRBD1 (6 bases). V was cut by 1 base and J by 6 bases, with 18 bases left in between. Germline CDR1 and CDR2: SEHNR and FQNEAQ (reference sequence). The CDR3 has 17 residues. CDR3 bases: TGTGCCAGCAGCTTAGGAAGGACTAGGGGGGATCATGAAAAACTGTTTTTT. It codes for CASSLGRTRGDHEKLFF.

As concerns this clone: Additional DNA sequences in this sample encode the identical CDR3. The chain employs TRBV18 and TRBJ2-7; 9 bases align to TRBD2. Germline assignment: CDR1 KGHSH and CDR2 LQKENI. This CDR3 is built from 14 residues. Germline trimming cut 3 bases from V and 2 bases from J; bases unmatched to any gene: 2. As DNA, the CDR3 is TGTGCCAGCTCACCGGGACTAGCTACCTACGAGCAGTACTTC. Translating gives CASSPGLATYEQYF.

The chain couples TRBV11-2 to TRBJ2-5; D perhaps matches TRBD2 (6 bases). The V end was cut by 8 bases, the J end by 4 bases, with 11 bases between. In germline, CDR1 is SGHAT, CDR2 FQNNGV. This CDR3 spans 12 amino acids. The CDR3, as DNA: TGTGCCAGCGGCCGGGGGTCAGAGACCCAGTACTTC. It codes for CASGRGSETQYF.

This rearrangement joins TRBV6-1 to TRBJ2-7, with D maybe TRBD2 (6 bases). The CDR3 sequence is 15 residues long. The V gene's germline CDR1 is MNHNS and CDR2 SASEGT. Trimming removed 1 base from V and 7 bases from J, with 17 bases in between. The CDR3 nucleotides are TGTGCCAGCAGTGAAGAGGGAGGACGCTATTGGGAGCAGTACTTC. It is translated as CASSEEGGRYWEQYF.

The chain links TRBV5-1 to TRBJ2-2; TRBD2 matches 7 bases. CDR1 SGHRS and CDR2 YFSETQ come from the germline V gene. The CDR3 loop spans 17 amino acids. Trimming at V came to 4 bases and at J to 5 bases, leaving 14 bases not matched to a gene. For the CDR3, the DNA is TGCGCCAGCAGCCCTACTAGCGCCTCGAGGGAAACCGGGGAGCTGTTTTTT. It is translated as CASSPTSASRETGELFF. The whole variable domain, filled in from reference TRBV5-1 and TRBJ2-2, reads KAGVTQTPRYLIKTRGQQVTLSCSPISGHRSVSWYQQTPGQGLQFLFEYFSETQRNKGNFPGRFSGRQFSNSRSEMNVSTLELGDSALYLCASSPTSASRETGELFFGEGSRLTVL.

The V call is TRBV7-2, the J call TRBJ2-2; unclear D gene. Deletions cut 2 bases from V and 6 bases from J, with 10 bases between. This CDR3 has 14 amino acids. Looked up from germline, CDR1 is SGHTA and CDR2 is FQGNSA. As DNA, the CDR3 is TGTGCCAGCAGCTTACTGGCTGGGTCCGGGGAGCTGTTTTTT. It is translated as CASSLLAGSGELFF. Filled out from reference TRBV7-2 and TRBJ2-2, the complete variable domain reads GAGVSQSPSNKVTEKGKDVELRCDPISGHTALYWYRQSLGQGLEFLIYFQGNSAPDKSGLPSDRFSAERTGGSVSTLTIQRTQQEDSAVYLCASSLLAGSGELFFGEGSRLTVL.

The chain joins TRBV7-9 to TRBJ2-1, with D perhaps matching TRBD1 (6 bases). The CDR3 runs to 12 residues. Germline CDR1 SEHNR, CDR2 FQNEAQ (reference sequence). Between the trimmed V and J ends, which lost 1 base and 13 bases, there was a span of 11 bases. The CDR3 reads CASSLVGAEQFF. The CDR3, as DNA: TGTGCCAGCAGCTTAGTGGGGGCGGAACAGTTCTTC.